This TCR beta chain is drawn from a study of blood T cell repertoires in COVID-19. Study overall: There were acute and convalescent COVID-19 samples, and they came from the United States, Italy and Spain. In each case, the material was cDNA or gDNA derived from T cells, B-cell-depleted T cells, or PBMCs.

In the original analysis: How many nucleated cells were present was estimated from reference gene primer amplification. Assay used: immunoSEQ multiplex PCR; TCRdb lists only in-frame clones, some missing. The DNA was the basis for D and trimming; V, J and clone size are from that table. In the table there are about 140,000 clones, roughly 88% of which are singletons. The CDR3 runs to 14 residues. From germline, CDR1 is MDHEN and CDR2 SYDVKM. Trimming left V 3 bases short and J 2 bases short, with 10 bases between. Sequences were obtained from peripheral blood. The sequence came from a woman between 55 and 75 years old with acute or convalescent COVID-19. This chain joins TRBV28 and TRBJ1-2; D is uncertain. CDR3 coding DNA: TGTGCCAGCAGTTTCGTGACTTTCAACTATGGCTACACCTTC. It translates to CASSFVTFNYGYTF.